This TCR beta chain emerged from a study of CXCR3-negative and CXCR3-positive naive CD8 T cells. Findings and limits, study-wide: Diversity proved comparably high across both naive subsets and much lower in memory CD8+ cells. Compared with CXCR3-negative naive cells, CXCR3-positive naive cells showed more hydrophobic TRB CDR3s. Expression of CXCR3 was partially reduced after cryopreservation, and fresh PBMCs were used in most assays. Similar TRBV-TRBJ gene usage was seen in naive CXCR3-negative and CXCR3-positive cells, but not in memory cells.

This CDR3 has 14 amino acids. The germline CDR1 and CDR2 sequences are SNHLY and FYNNEI. In regard to this clonotype: As yet, its antigen is unknown.

5' RACE with UMI labels generated the TRB cDNA libraries. TCRdb reworked the 5' RACE reads into one entry per CDR3 protein, no DNA. Its listing shows tens of thousands of distinct CDR3 sequences. Material for sequencing was naive CXCR3- CD8+ T cells from blood. Subset meaning: CD45RO-CCR7+CD27+CD95- naive CD8+ T cells lacking CXCR3 (TNR3-). The TCR comes from a human donor in good health. Some clones in this sample may be carry-over from other donors' samples. V and J are TRBV2 and TRBJ2-5; lacking DNA, the TRBD2 call made by TCRdb goes unchecked. CDR3 amino acids: CASSERTLQETQYF.